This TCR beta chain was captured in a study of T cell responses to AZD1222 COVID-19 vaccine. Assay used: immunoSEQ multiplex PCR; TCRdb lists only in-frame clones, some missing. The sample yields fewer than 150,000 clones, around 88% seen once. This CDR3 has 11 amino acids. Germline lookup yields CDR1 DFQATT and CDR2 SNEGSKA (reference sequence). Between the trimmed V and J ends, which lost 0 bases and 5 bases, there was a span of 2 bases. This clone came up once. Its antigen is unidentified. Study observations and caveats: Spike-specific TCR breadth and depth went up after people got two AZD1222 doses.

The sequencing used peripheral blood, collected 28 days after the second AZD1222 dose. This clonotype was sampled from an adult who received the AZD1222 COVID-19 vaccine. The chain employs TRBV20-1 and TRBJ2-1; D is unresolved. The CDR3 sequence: CSARDHNEQFF. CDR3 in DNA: TGCAGTGCTAGAGATCACAATGAGCAGTTCTTC.